This T cell receptor (beta chain) was sequenced in a study of identical twins. The germline gives CDR1 SQVTM, CDR2 ANQGSEA. CDR3 size: 13 residues. J was trimmed by 3 bases and V by 7 bases; bases with no gene match: 9. TCRdb re-called the 5' RACE reads with MiXCR, one entry per CDR3 protein. The sample includes about 730,000 distinct CDR3 sequences, 20% to 25% of them seen just once. These data are also associated with another study on T cells expressing NK-cell markers. That source adds: Sorted CD3+CD56-NKG2C+, CD3+CD56+NKG2C+ and CD3+CD56+NKG2C- T cells supplied the TCR beta repertoires. Specificity for HCMV among expanded NKG2C+ T cell clones was not established.

Sequenced sample: PBMCs. The sequence came from a woman aged 18-29 years in good health. The V gene is TRBV29-1, the J gene TRBJ2-7; TRBD2 aligns across 7 bases. The CDR3 nucleotides are TGCAGCGGGACGCGGGGGAGTAACTACGAGCAGTACTTC. Amino acid sequence: CSGTRGSNYEQYF.